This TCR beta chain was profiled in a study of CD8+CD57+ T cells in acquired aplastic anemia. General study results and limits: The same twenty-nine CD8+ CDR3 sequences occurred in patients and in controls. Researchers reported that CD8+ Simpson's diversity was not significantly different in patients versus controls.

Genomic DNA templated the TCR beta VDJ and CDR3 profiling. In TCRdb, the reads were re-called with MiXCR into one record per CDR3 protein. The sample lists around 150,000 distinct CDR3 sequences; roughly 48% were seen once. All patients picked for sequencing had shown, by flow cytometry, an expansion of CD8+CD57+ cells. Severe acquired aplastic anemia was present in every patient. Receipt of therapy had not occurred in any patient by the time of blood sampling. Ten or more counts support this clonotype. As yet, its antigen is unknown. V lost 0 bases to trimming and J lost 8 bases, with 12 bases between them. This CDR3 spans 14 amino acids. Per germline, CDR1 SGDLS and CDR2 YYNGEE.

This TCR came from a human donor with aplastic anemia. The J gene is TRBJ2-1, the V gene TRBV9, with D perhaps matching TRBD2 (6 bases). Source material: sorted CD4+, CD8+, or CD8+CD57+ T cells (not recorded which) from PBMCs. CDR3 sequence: CASSVEGLLDEQFF. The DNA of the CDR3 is TGTGCCAGCAGCGTAGAGGGACTTCTCGATGAGCAGTTCTTC.